Following are 20 T cell receptor beta chains from one sample sequenced in a study of T cells in Graves' hyperthyroidism and ophthalmopathy. TCR beta CDR3 sequences were amplified from RNA transcripts. The primer set for the first-round RT-PCR of the TCR CDR3 was HTBI. MiXCR, applied by TCRdb to the multiplex PCR reads, yields one record per CDR3 protein. The table includes about 360,000 distinct CDR3 sequences, 15% to 19% detected once. Sequencing was carried out using blood. The receptor set was obtained from a woman in her late teens or twenties with Graves' hyperthyroidism that later progressed to Graves' ophthalmopathy.

This clonotype was seen at least ten times. V usage is TRBV12-3 or TRBV12-4 and J usage is TRBJ1-2; TRBD1 agrees at 8 bases. Trimming removed 1 base from V and 2 bases from J; junction bases left unmatched: 12. The length of the CDR3 is 18 residues. This chain's CDR3 is CASSLVGTGAQINYGYTF. CDR3 bases: TGTGCCAGCAGTTTAGTAGGGACAGGAGCCCAGATAAACTATGGCTACACCTTC.

This clonotype showed up just a few times. One junction end disagrees with the germline gene, perhaps due to a read error. The CDR3: CSARDRESQPQHF. DNA for the CDR3: TGCAGTGCCAGAGACAGGGAATCTCAGCCCCAGCATTTT. This rearrangement joins TRBV20-1 to TRBJ1-5; TRBD1 matches 7 bases. The CDR3 length is 13 residues. In germline, CDR1 is DFQATT, CDR2 SNEGSKA (reference sequence).

This clonotype turned up a few times. The CDR3 DNA follows: TGTGCCAGCAGCTTAGACCTCGGGGCCGGTACGCAGTATTTT. As protein: CASSLDLGAGTQYF. The V and J genes are TRBV11-2 and TRBJ2-3; D is perhaps TRBD1 or TRBD2 (5 bases each). CDR3 length equals 14 residues. Germline loops: CDR1 SGHAT, CDR2 FQNNGV. Trimming cost V 0 bases and J 8 bases, with 12 bases left between them.

The rearrangement joins TRBV7-9 to TRBJ2-7, with TRBD1 identical over 8 bases. Germline assignment: CDR1 SEHNR and CDR2 FQNEAQ (reference sequence). Trimming cost V 5 bases and J 6 bases; bases outside gene matches: 24. CDR3 length equals 19 residues. The CDR3 DNA reads TGTGCCAGCAGCCTTGACAAAGTATGGACAGGGAATTCCTCGGGCGAGCAGTACTTC. Its protein is CASSLDKVWTGNSSGEQYF.

With respect to this clonotype: This may be a read error, as it is one base from a much larger clone. The chain couples TRBV11-2 to TRBJ1-1; D ambiguous. The CDR3 has 12 residues. Germline assignment: CDR1 SGHAT and CDR2 FQNNGV. CDR3 bases: TGTGTCAGCGGGCTATCGAACACTGAAGCTTTCTTT. This translates into CVSGLSNTEAFF.

This clonotype has a count of ten or more. The chain has TRBV6-5 and TRBJ1-6, with unresolved D. The CDR3 covers 15 residues. Between the trimmed V and J ends, which lost 0 bases and 9 bases, there was a span of 12 bases. The V gene's germline CDR1 is MNHEY and CDR2 SVGAGI. The CDR3 region has the DNA TGTGCCAGCAGTTACTCGACGTCGCTGGGTTCACCCCTCCACTTT. This codes for CASSYSTSLGSPLHF.

This clonotype was counted many times. The rearrangement links TRBV5-1 to TRBJ1-1; 12 nucleotides line up with TRBD1. The V and J ends lost 4 bases and 4 bases, in that order; junction bases with no gene match: 11. The CDR3 loop spans 17 amino acids. The germline V gene has CDR1 SGHRS and CDR2 YFSETQ. CDR3 nucleotide sequence: TGCGCCAGCAGCCAGCTGGGACAGGGGGCGCCAGGCACTGAAGCTTTCTTT. Translating gives CASSQLGQGAPGTEAFF.

In this sample, this clonotype turned up many times. The V and J genes are TRBV18 and TRBJ2-5; a weak D match, TRBD1 (5 bases). From germline, CDR1 is KGHSH and CDR2 LQKENI. There are 17 residues in the CDR3. Trimming cost V 2 bases and J 2 bases, with 18 bases left between them. CDR3 in amino acids: CASSPGLRQSVQETQYF. The DNA of the CDR3 is TGTGCCAGCTCACCAGGCCTTCGACAGTCGGTACAAGAGACCCAGTACTTC. The complete variable domain, with remaining parts taken from reference TRBV18 and TRBJ2-5, reads NAGVMQNPRHLVRRRGQEARLRCSPMKGHSHVYWYRQLPEEGLKFMVYLQKENIIDESGMPKERFSAEFPKEGPSILRIQQVVRGDSAAYFCASSPGLRQSVQETQYFGPGTRLLVL.

The V gene is TRBV7-2, the J gene TRBJ2-4; the D gene is possibly TRBD1 (8 bases). Between the trimmed V and J ends, which lost 5 bases and 4 bases, there was a span of 15 bases. The CDR3 has 15 amino acids. Germline V gene sequence: CDR1 SGHTA, CDR2 FQGNSA. CDR3 DNA sequence: TGTGCCAGCAGCGGCACAGGGGGGGAAAAAAACATTCAGTACTTC. Its protein is CASSGTGGEKNIQYF. The whole variable domain, remainder taken from reference TRBV7-2 and TRBJ2-4, is GAGVSQSPSNKVTEKGKDVELRCDPISGHTALYWYRQSLGQGLEFLIYFQGNSAPDKSGLPSDRFSAERTGGSVSTLTIQRTQQEDSAVYLCASSGTGGEKNIQYFGAGTRLSVL.

V and J are TRBV6-1 and TRBJ1-2; D is ambiguous. Germline lookup yields CDR1 MNHNS and CDR2 SASEGT. The V and J ends lost 0 bases and 4 bases respectively, with 6 bases between them. The CDR3 runs 13 residues. This CDR3 reads CASSEAGSYGYTF. In DNA, the CDR3 is TGTGCCAGCAGTGAAGCGGGGAGCTATGGCTACACCTTC.

This clonotype has a count of ten or more. This chain connects TRBV7-8 to TRBJ2-1; weak D call: TRBD1 (6 bases). V shed 2 bases and J shed 0 bases, with 11 bases lying between them. The CDR3 extends over 16 amino acids. Germline-derived CDR1 and CDR2 are SGHVS and FQNEAQ. The CDR3 here is CASSLHTGSSYNEQFF. For the CDR3, the DNA is TGTGCCAGCAGCTTACATACAGGGAGCTCCTACAATGAGCAGTTCTTC.

The rearrangement uses TRBV4-1 and TRBJ2-7; TRBD2 matches 12 bases. The CDR3 covers 19 residues. J gave up 3 bases and V 8 bases, and 20 bases lay outside the gene matches. Germline V gene lookup returns CDR1 MGHRA and CDR2 YSYEKL. CDR3 sequence reads: CASGTIWTSGKGGIYEQYF. CDR3 in DNA: TGCGCCAGCGGGACAATTTGGACTAGCGGGAAAGGCGGTATCTACGAGCAGTACTTC.

This clonotype was detected ten times or more. The chain links TRBV5-6 to TRBJ2-5; 8 bases fit TRBD1. This CDR3 is 14 amino acids long. Trimming at V came to 4 bases and at J to 5 bases, leaving 7 bases not matched to a gene. Germline CDR1 SGHDT, CDR2 YYEEEE. The CDR3 sequence: CASSPPGGGETQYF. The CDR3 DNA reads as TGTGCCAGCAGCCCCCCAGGGGGCGGTGAGACCCAGTACTTC. Complete variable domain (other parts from reference TRBV5-6 and TRBJ2-5): DAGVTQSPTHLIKTRGQQVTLRCSPKSGHDTVSWYQQALGQGPQFIFQYYEEEERQRGNFPDRFSGHQFPNYSSELNVNALLLGDSALYLCASSPPGGGETQYFGPGTRLLVL.

On this clonotype itself: Just one base apart from a much larger clone, this may be a read error. The chain couples TRBV6-2 or TRBV6-3 to TRBJ2-1, with 7 bases lining up with TRBD2. The J call could be wrong; TRBJ2-7 is a better fit for the DNA end. The CDR3 is 13 amino acids. Germline values: CDR1 MNHEY, CDR2 SVGEGT. CDR3 DNA sequence: TGTGCCAGCAGTTTGGGTGGGGGGGATGAGCAGTACTTC. It is translated as CASSLGGGDEQYF.

This clonotype was found a few times. The rearrangement links TRBV7-9 to TRBJ2-7; D gene unclear. Germline V gene data show CDR1 as SEHNR and CDR2 as FQNEAQ (reference sequence). Between the trimmed V and J ends, which lost 5 bases and 0 bases, there was a span of 11 bases. The CDR3 runs to 14 residues. The DNA for the CDR3 is TGTGCCAGCAGCACCAAGCAACGCTCCTACGAGCAGTACTTC. Translating gives CASSTKQRSYEQYF.

This clonotype occurred once. This chain uses TRBV20-1 with TRBJ1-2; weak D call: TRBD1 (6 bases). Germline V gene sequence: CDR1 DFQATT, CDR2 SNEGSKA (reference sequence). The V end was cut by 6 bases, the J end by 2 bases, with 10 bases between. This CDR3 spans 12 amino acids. CDR3 DNA: TGCAGTGCCGCCGGACAGAACTATGGCTACACCTTC. Translation: CSAAGQNYGYTF.

This clonotype has only a few counts. The genes are TRBV20-1 and TRBJ2-7; 10 bases align to TRBD2. Germline lookup yields CDR1 DFQATT and CDR2 SNEGSKA (reference sequence). CDR3 size: 13 residues. Germline trimming cut 3 bases from V and 4 bases from J; bases unmatched to any gene: 3. The CDR3 sequence: CSASSSGSYEQYF. CDR3 sequence (DNA): TGCAGTGCTAGTTCTAGCGGGAGTTACGAGCAGTACTTC.

This clonotype was seen only a few times. This sequence joins TRBV15 and TRBJ2-2; D unresolved. This CDR3 has 13 amino acids. CDR1 and CDR2 from the germline V gene are LNHNV and YYDKDF (reference sequence). With 2 bases removed from V and 6 bases from J, the gap between germline ends came to 7 bases. In DNA form, the CDR3 reads TGTGCCACCAGCAGATCCCGGGCCGGGGAGCTGTTTTTT. Translating it yields CATSRSRAGELFF.

This clonotype was recorded at least ten times. The chain recombines TRBV7-2 with TRBJ2-3; TRBD2 matches 7 bases. The CDR3 totals 16 residues. CDR1 and CDR2 (germline): SGHTA, FQGNSA. J gave up 5 bases and V 1 base, and 9 bases lay outside the gene matches. CDR3 region: CASSLVGGRVVDTQYF. CDR3 in DNA: TGTGCCAGCAGCTTAGTTGGCGGGAGAGTAGTAGATACGCAGTATTTT.

This clonotype was picked up many times. The V gene is TRBV6-2 or TRBV6-3, the J gene TRBJ1-1; TRBD1 might be the D (6 bases). There are 14 residues in the CDR3. V was cut by 2 bases and J by 2 bases, with 9 bases left in between. CDR1 MNHEY and CDR2 SVGEGT come from the germline V gene. CDR3 sequence (DNA): TGTGCCAGCAGTTACCTTGGGGGCAACACTGAAGCTTTCTTT. It encodes CASSYLGGNTEAFF.